This record covers a single T cell receptor (beta chain). The antigen is unknown. Assay used: immunoSEQ multiplex PCR; TCRdb lists only in-frame clones, some missing. In the table there are more than 100,000 clones, 81% of which are singletons. PBMC sampling occurred before vaccination, two weeks after the third dose, and at progression. The sample is drawn from a study of glioma-infiltrating T cells after dendritic cell vaccination. Background on the study: Patients had newly diagnosed or recurrent glioblastoma and received dendritic cell vaccines. Study observations and caveats: Estimated pretreatment TIL content predicted outcome after dendritic cell vaccination.

Germline assignment: CDR1 SGHKS and CDR2 YYEKEE (reference sequence). Trimming removed 2 bases from V and 4 bases from J, with 7 bases in between. CDR3 length: 13 residues. This sequence joins TRBV5-5 and TRBJ2-1, with a tentative D call TRBD2 (5 bases). The sequencing used blood, collected before dendritic cell vaccination. The sequence derives from a human donor with glioblastoma. CDR3 loop: CASSLGLYNEQFF. DNA for the CDR3: TGTGCCAGCAGCTTAGGACTGTACAATGAGCAGTTCTTC. The full variable domain, in which reference TRBV5-5 and TRBJ2-1 provide the parts outside the CDR3, is DAGVTQSPTHLIKTRGQQVTLRCSPISGHKSVSWYQQVLGQGPQFIFQYYEKEERGRGNFPDRFSARQFPNYSSELNVNALLLGDSALYLCASSLGLYNEQFFGPGTRLTVL.